The present TCR beta chain was sequenced within a study of T cell repertoires in cytomegalovirus infection. Study as a whole: Public TCR beta signatures were indicative of both CMV infection and a matching HLA type. Findings and caveats of the study: Of the TCR beta families, the public ones yielded a cumulative frequency that identified carriers of CMV plus the relevant HLA.

Via MiXCR, TCRdb re-called the reads, giving one row per CDR3 protein. The sample holds some 300,000 distinct CDR3 sequences; around 10% are singletons and the top ten take approximately 2.4%. This clonotype occurred many times. Its target is not known. CDR1 and CDR2 from the germline V gene are SGHTA and FQGNSA. J was trimmed by 6 bases and V by 4 bases; bases with no gene match: 7. The CDR3 has 16 residues. The rearrangement links TRBV7-2 to TRBJ2-2; 11 nucleotides match TRBD2. This receptor was obtained from a human donor in good health (CMV status not recorded). Some clones in this sample may be carry-over from other donors' samples. The specimen was PBMCs. The CDR3 region is CASSSSSGLAAGELFF. The CDR3, as DNA: TGTGCCAGCAGCTCGAGTTCGGGACTAGCGGCCGGGGAGCTGTTTTTT.